A selection of T cell receptor beta chains follows, all from one sample in a study of identical twins' blood T cells. TCRdb processed the 5' RACE reads anew with MiXCR; each CDR3 protein has one entry. The sample consists of 300,000 to 450,000 distinct CDR3 sequences, about 28% of them appearing once. Sample: PBMCs. The receptors were gathered from a woman aged 18-49 years in good health. Both conserved end residues are trimmed from each CDR3.

J gene | V gene | CDR3 protein
TRBJ2-7 | TRBV20-1 | SAIRGERYEQY
TRBJ2-7 | TRBV20-1 | SVIQGDYEQY
TRBJ2-3 | TRBV15 | ATSRGDSDTQY
TRBJ1-4 | TRBV5-1 | ASSLEVATNEKLF
TRBJ1-1 | TRBV5-1 | ASSHGQGAGMNTEAF
TRBJ2-7 | TRBV27 | ASSSSDGSYEQY
TRBJ1-2 | TRBV29-1 | SARSRERSSSGYT
TRBJ1-6 | TRBV20-1 | SAKTGDRDNSPFH
TRBJ2-1 | TRBV6-5 | ASKLGASGAYNEQF
TRBJ2-3 | TRBV2 | ASSDSLRNTQY
TRBJ1-1 | TRBV20-1 | SAKRQGAGTEAF
TRBJ2-3 | TRBV20-1 | SVLQREAGDTQY
TRBJ2-1 | TRBV5-1 | ASSLGGGSYNEQF
TRBJ2-7 | TRBV20-1 | SARVKTYEQY
TRBJ2-3 | TRBV7-2 | ASSLAPSTDTQY
TRBJ2-5 | TRBV5-4 | ASSLTTGALETQY
TRBJ2-1 | TRBV5-1 | ASYAKGLDEQF
TRBJ1-4 | TRBV5-1 | ASSLTGGREKLF
TRBJ2-7 | TRBV12-3/TRBV12-4 | ASSRTYRGLLYEQY
TRBJ1-2 | TRBV2 | ASRGTGKRNYGYT
TRBJ2-2 | TRBV11-3 | ASSSAGTETGELF
TRBJ2-7 | TRBV12-3/TRBV12-4 | ASGGGDEQY
TRBJ1-1 | TRBV20-1 | SARGTGGEAF
TRBJ1-4 | TRBV29-1 | SVVKGPTNEKLF
TRBJ1-3 | TRBV7-9 | ASSSQGYSGNTIY
TRBJ1-2 | TRBV20-1 | SAPGWGGCT
TRBJ1-4 | TRBV5-1 | ASSPTFRALPEDEKLF
TRBJ2-1 | TRBV7-9 | ASSFGGVNNEQF
TRBJ1-2 | TRBV9 | ASSVERDSFYGYT
TRBJ1-3 | TRBV20-1 | SAGVGNTIY
TRBJ2-7 | TRBV11-2 | ASSFERKEQY
TRBJ1-4 | TRBV29-1 | SGRGQGEYEKLF
TRBJ1-1 | TRBV12-5 | ASGLVTGPLQAF
TRBJ2-2 | TRBV6-1 | ASIGGARVTGELF
TRBJ1-2 | TRBV5-1 | ASSWEPDTNYGYT
TRBJ1-1 | TRBV3-1 | ASSQDPGGGTEAF
TRBJ1-1 | TRBV12-5 | ASRGPTNTEAF
TRBJ1-5 | TRBV7-2 | ASSKSGVRSNQPQH
TRBJ1-3 | TRBV4-1 | ASSRGDTIY
TRBJ2-7 | TRBV2 | ARGRHEQY
TRBJ2-1 | TRBV7-9 | ASSLVQTSESPYNEQF
TRBJ2-3 | TRBV12-3/TRBV12-4 | ASRLRERTDTQY
TRBJ2-2 | TRBV10-3 | AISDTAKTPGELF
TRBJ1-1 | TRBV7-9 | ASSLEGLYTGAF
TRBJ2-1 | TRBV19 | ASSILAGISNEQF
TRBJ1-3 | TRBV7-2 | ASSSPGRRGNTIY
TRBJ1-3 | TRBV20-1 | SARVSVGISGNTIY
TRBJ2-1 | TRBV2 | ASSAPTGIDRNEQF